Listed below are T cell receptor beta chains from one sample, sequenced in a study of blood T cell repertoires in COVID-19. Clones were sequenced by immunoSEQ multiplex PCR, and TCRdb holds only the in-frame ones, with some missing. The profile covers under 250,000 clones, with approximately 90% appearing a single time and under 4% taken by the ten largest. Sequencing input: PBMCs or T cells enriched from blood (not recorded which). The receptor source for this set is a woman younger than 35 in a cohort exposed to, infected with or recovered from COVID-19 (not recorded which). The CDR3 runs from the conserved cysteine through the conserved F or W. The order of the fields is clone size, V gene, D gene, J gene, CDR3 protein, CDR3 DNA. D genes are given only for firm matches. Size tells how often a clone was seen (once, few, many) or the class of an expanded clone, and some rows leave it out.

>-|TRBV3-1/TRBV3-2|-|TRBJ1-6
CASSQDEYNSPLHF
TGTGCCAGCAGCCAAGACGAGTATAATTCACCCCTCCACTTT
>-|TRBV6-5|TRBD1|TRBJ1-2
CASSSGTGVGGYTF
TGTGCCAGCAGTTCCGGGACAGGGGTAGGGGGCTACACCTTC
>-|TRBV6-4|TRBD2|TRBJ2-1
CACKLREVLNNEQFF
TGTGCCTGCAAACTCCGGGAGGTCCTTAACAATGAGCAGTTCTTC
>-|TRBV6-1|-|TRBJ2-2
CASSDMAGLAGELFF
TGTGCCAGCAGTGATATGGCGGGGTTGGCCGGGGAGCTGTTTTTT
>-|TRBV9|-|TRBJ2-2
CASTGSGAPNTGELFF
TGTGCCAGCACGGGTAGCGGAGCACCGAACACCGGGGAGCTGTTTTTT
>-|TRBV7-8|-|TRBJ1-1
CASSPDRGMAEAFF
TGTGCCAGCAGCCCAGACCGGGGAATGGCTGAAGCTTTCTTT
>-|TRBV30|-|TRBJ1-3
CAWSGSSGNTIYF
TGTGCCTGGAGTGGGAGCTCTGGAAACACCATATATTTT
>-|TRBV14|-|TRBJ2-1
CASSRRAGAYNEQFF
TGTGCCAGCAGCCGTCGGGCAGGGGCGTACAATGAGCAGTTCTTC
>-|TRBV12-3/TRBV12-4|-|TRBJ1-3
CASSLEPRNTIYF
TGTGCCAGCAGTTTAGAGCCCCGAAACACCATATATTTT
>-|TRBV28|-|TRBJ1-4
CASIAQGRVIEKLFF
TGTGCCAGCATCGCCCAGGGCCGGGTTATTGAAAAACTGTTTTTT
>-|TRBV30|-|TRBJ1-1
CAWSAGIGTEAFF
TGTGCCTGGAGTGCAGGGATTGGCACTGAAGCTTTCTTT
>-|TRBV10-3|-|TRBJ2-5
CAISESKPQETQYF
TGTGCCATCAGTGAGTCGAAGCCCCAAGAGACCCAGTACTTC
>once|TRBV4-1|-|TRBJ2-5
CASSQSPGETQYF
TGCGCCAGCAGCCAATCCCCGGGGGAGACCCAGTACTTC
>-|TRBV29-1|TRBD1|TRBJ1-1
CSALGQANTEAFF
TGCAGCGCGTTGGGACAGGCGAACACTGAAGCTTTCTTT
>once|TRBV5-1|TRBD1|TRBJ2-5
CASSHDRGQETQYF
TGCGCCAGCAGCCACGACAGGGGACAAGAGACCCAGTACTTC
>-|TRBV7-6|-|TRBJ2-3
CASSLDSFTDTQYF
TGTGCCAGCAGCCTGGACAGCTTTACAGATACGCAGTATTTT
>-|TRBV7-6|-|TRBJ1-5
CASSRVQGNQPQHF
TGTGCCAGCAGCAGGGTCCAGGGGAATCAGCCCCAGCATTTT
>-|TRBV28|-|TRBJ1-2
CASTGISNGYTF
TGTGCCAGCACCGGGATTTCAAACGGCTACACCTTC
>-|TRBV9|TRBD1|TRBJ1-1
CASSVEGQGEAFF
TGTGCCAGCAGCGTAGAGGGACAGGGGGAAGCTTTCTTT
>-|TRBV11-1|TRBD2|TRBJ2-7
CASISGGGDEQYF
TGTGCCAGCATCAGCGGGGGAGGAGACGAGCAGTACTTC
>-|TRBV24-1|-|TRBJ2-2
CATSDLSTGTGELFF
TGTGCCACCAGTGACCTCTCGACAGGAACCGGGGAGCTGTTTTTT
>few|TRBV21-1|-|TRBJ1-2
CASSKGRQGRGGYTF
TGTGCCAGCAGCAAAGGGAGACAGGGAAGAGGAGGCTACACCTTC
>-|TRBV7-2|-|TRBJ2-2
CASSLAGEVANTGELFF
TGTGCCAGCAGCTTAGCGGGAGAGGTCGCGAACACCGGGGAGCTGTTTTTT
>-|TRBV29-1|-|TRBJ1-6
CSVELAGGSPLHF
TGCAGCGTTGAACTGGCAGGAGGCTCACCCCTCCACTTT
>-|TRBV11-2|-|TRBJ1-6
CASSLVYRDNSPLHF
TGTGCCAGCAGCTTAGTTTACAGAGATAATTCACCCCTCCACTTT
>-|TRBV24-1|-|TRBJ2-2
CATGHPSNTGELFF
TGTGCCACCGGCCATCCTTCGAACACCGGGGAGCTGTTTTTT
>-|TRBV9|-|TRBJ1-1
CASSKDIMNTEAFF
TGTGCCAGCAGCAAAGACATTATGAACACTGAAGCTTTCTTT
>-|TRBV5-8|TRBD1|TRBJ2-5
CASSLMGQGAETQYF
TGTGCCAGCAGCTTGATGGGACAGGGTGCCGAGACCCAGTACTTC
>-|TRBV11-3|TRBD1|TRBJ2-2
CASSPGTVAGELFF
TGTGCCAGCAGCCCCGGGACAGTAGCCGGGGAGCTGTTTTTT
>few|TRBV19|-|TRBJ1-2
CASSIIEETYGYTF
TGTGCCAGTAGTATCATTGAGGAAACCTATGGCTACACCTTC